This TCR beta chain was documented in a study of PD-1 blockade in mismatch repair-deficient tumors. At the level of the study: Enrolled about 2013-2016, patients had progressing, pretreated mismatch repair-deficient cancers of 12 types.

This CDR3 comprises 18 residues. Generated by immunoSEQ multiplex PCR, the TCRdb table keeps only in-frame clones and is missing some. The sample has more than 95,000 clones, 86% seen once. The TCR was taken from an adult with mismatch repair-deficient cancer. The V call is TRBV1, the J call TRBJ2-6; the table gives TRBD2 as D, unverified against the DNA. TRBV1 is shown as a pseudogene. The material was peripheral blood, obtained 44 weeks after starting pembrolizumab. The CDR3 nucleotides read TGCACCAGCAGCCAAACTAGGGAGTCCCTCTCTGGGGCCAACGTCCTGACTTTC. The encoded protein is CTSSQTRESLSGANVLTF.